The present T cell receptor (beta chain) was sequenced within a study of T cell repertoires in cytomegalovirus infection (dated by TCRdb to 2018 to 2020). Context from the whole study: Donor HLA type was relevant to the analysis, as public TCR beta signatures indicated carriage of CMV infection together with the matching HLA type. Points the paper makes about the study in general: Cumulative frequency of public TCR beta family members discriminated carriers of CMV infection plus the relevant HLA type in this cohort and an independent roughly 330-donor cohort. The ex vivo response was dominated by HLA-C-restricted CMV-specific TCR beta clonotypes, and the single most frequent clonotype in two of eight donors was supplied by these HLA-C-restricted clonotypes.

V is cut by 5 bases and J by 7 bases, and the space between the germline ends is 14 bases. The cysteine opens and the phenylalanine closes a CDR3 of 14 amino acids. The only DNA kept is the CDR3, 42 bases in frame from the first base. For CDR1 and CDR2, the germline V gene lists SGHTA and FQGTGA. As regards this clonotype: Its antigen target is currently unknown. It has no much larger one-base neighbor in the sample; base qualities were not kept.

The instrument was an Illumina HiSeq 1500. The public reads were quality trimmed at Q25 with fastp and then assembled into clones with MiXCR by TCRdb, keeping productive beta chains. Records with the same CDR3 protein are collapsed into one entry carrying the most frequent genes and DNA. The sample table contains roughly 720,000 distinct CDR3 sequences; only one count was recorded for about 40% of them. The ten largest clones add up to under 3.5% of the sample. The sequence was collected from a human donor in good health (CMV status not recorded). Some clones in this sample may be carry-over from other donors' samples. The sample taken for sequencing was PBMCs. The sequence is built from TRBV7-3 and TRBJ2-2; the D segment cannot be called with confidence. The CDR3 protein is CASSQTHFGGELFF. The bases are TGTGCCAGCAGCCAAACGCACTTCGGCGGGGAGCTGTTTTTT.